The clone carrying this T cell receptor (beta chain) has ten or more counts. Its target is unknown. Until they underwent thyroid surgery, no patient had received any treatment. This sample was included in a study of metastatic and nonmetastatic thyroid tumors. Study in general: The comparison covered peripheral blood and tumor or nodule tissue in malignant and benign thyroid patients.

With 4 bases removed from V and 0 bases from J, the gap between germline ends came to 15 bases. Per the germline V gene, CDR1 is MGHRA and CDR2 is YSYEKL. CDR3 length: 16 residues. With MiXCR, TCRdb reprocessed the PCR reads. The sample comprises approximately 41,000 clones, roughly 26% of which are singletons, and approximately 14% rests with the top ten. General study points: The reported finding was significantly higher TCR beta diversity in malignant thyroid tumors relative to benign nodules, in blood and tumor.

J is TRBJ1-2 and V is TRBV4-1; the D gene is possibly TRBD1 (6 bases). This TCR was recovered from a female donor with papillary thyroid cancer or a benign thyroid nodule (not recorded which). Some clones in this sample may be carry-over from other donors' samples. The material sequenced was tumor tissue. CDR3 region: CASSPSRQDPNYGYTF. CDR3 bases: TGCGCCAGCAGCCCGTCACGACAGGACCCTAACTATGGCTACACCTTC.